The 10 T cell receptor beta chains presented below share a single source sample, sequenced in a study of T cells in Graves' hyperthyroidism and ophthalmopathy. Template material for amplifying TCR beta CDR3 regions consisted of RNA transcripts. TCR CDR3 underwent first-round RT-PCR with the HTBI primer set. TCRdb used MiXCR to reprocess the multiplex PCR reads, holding one entry per CDR3 protein. The data contain approximately 640,000 distinct CDR3 sequences, roughly 17% of them singletons. Material for sequencing was blood. The receptors originated from a man aged 45-65 years with Graves' hyperthyroidism.

This clonotype was detected only a few times. A junction end diverges from the germline sequence, so it may reflect a read error. The chain recombines TRBV6-2 or TRBV6-3 with TRBJ1-4; D is possibly TRBD1 (6 bases). CDR1 is MNHEY and CDR2 is SVGEGT in the germline V gene. The CDR3 extends over 14 amino acids. CDR3 nucleotides: TGTGCCAGCAGTGACTCGGGACAAGGTGAAAAACTGTTTTTT. Encoded protein: CASSDSGQGEKLFF.

This clonotype was observed a handful of times. This chain connects TRBV3-1 to TRBJ2-7, with D possibly matching TRBD1 (6 bases). V lost 3 bases and J lost 5, with 11 bases in between. CDR1 is LGHDT, CDR2 YNNKEL, per germline (reference sequence). The CDR3 consists of 13 residues. In nucleotides, the CDR3 is TGTGCCAGCAGCCACACAGGGTCCCACGAGCAGTACTTC. It is translated as CASSHTGSHEQYF.

The chain combines TRBV7-2 with TRBJ2-2; possible D gene TRBD2, 5 bases. Germline V lookup: CDR1 SGHTA, CDR2 FQGNSA. Trimming pared 3 bases from V and 1 base from J, leaving 9 bases between. The CDR3 is made up of 15 amino acids. The CDR3 DNA reads as TGTGCCAGCAGCTTCCTTAGCGTGAACACCGGGGAGCTGTTTTTT. Protein: CASSFLSVNTGELFF.

This sequence joins TRBV5-1 and TRBJ2-1; 7 bases fit TRBD1. V was pared by 0 bases and J by 1 base, with 10 bases of the junction left unmatched. Germline V gene sequence: CDR1 SGHRS, CDR2 YFSETQ. The CDR3 runs to 18 residues. CDR3: CASSLAVGWGQSYNEQFF. The CDR3 DNA reads TGCGCCAGCAGCTTGGCCGTAGGATGGGGACAGTCCTACAATGAGCAGTTCTTC.

As to this clonotype: Because it lacks the conserved phenylalanine or tryptophan at the end, this CDR3 is likely a read error. This rearrangement joins TRBV7-2 to TRBJ2-3; D is unresolved. This CDR3 is 12 amino acids long. Germline V gene lookup returns CDR1 SGHTA and CDR2 FQGNSA. V lost 5 bases and J lost 2, with 5 bases in between. DNA of the CDR3: TGTGCCAGCAGCCCATACACAGATACGCAGTATTAT. Its translation is CASSPYTDTQYY.

This clonotype was seen only a few times. The chain uses TRBV6-2 or TRBV6-3 and TRBJ2-3; TRBD1 matches at 7 bases. The CDR3 covers 16 residues. The V gene's germline CDR1 is MNHEY and CDR2 SVGEGT. J lost 0 bases, V lost 5 bases, and 8 bases had no gene match. The CDR3 DNA reads TGTGCCAGCAGTGCATTACAGGGGCCTAGCACAGATACGCAGTATTTT. Protein: CASSALQGPSTDTQYF.

This clonotype has only a few counts. The chain joins TRBV7-3 to TRBJ2-6, with no clear D. Germline V lookup: CDR1 SGHTA, CDR2 FQGTGA. Trimming stripped 3 bases from V and 3 bases from J, with 12 bases between. The CDR3 is 16 amino acids. CDR3 region: CASSFTRLGGANVLTF. The CDR3 nucleotides read TGTGCCAGCAGCTTTACTCGTTTGGGTGGGGCCAACGTCCTGACTTTC.

This clonotype was recorded many times. The chain is built from TRBV7-2 and TRBJ2-1; 14 bases map to TRBD2. J gave up 4 bases and V 5 bases, and 7 bases lay outside the gene matches. CDR1 SGHTA and CDR2 FQGNSA come from the germline V gene. The CDR3 has 17 amino acids. The CDR3 DNA reads TGTGCCAGCAGCCTGACTAGCGGGAGGGGTTTGTACAATGAGCAGTTCTTC. Protein: CASSLTSGRGLYNEQFF.

This clonotype was recorded many times. The rearrangement joins TRBV11-2 to TRBJ1-1; D remains unclear. V shed 2 bases and J shed 0 bases, with 7 bases lying between them. Per germline, CDR1 SGHAT and CDR2 FQNNGV. The CDR3 extends over 14 amino acids. The DNA of the CDR3 is TGTGCCAGCAGCTTAAAGGTACTGAACACTGAAGCTTTCTTT. Encoded protein: CASSLKVLNTEAFF.

This clonotype was recorded at least ten times. CDR3 sequence reads: CGGDATNEKLFF. The CDR3 DNA reads as TGTGGGGGTGATGCAACTAATGAAAAACTGTTTTTT. V usage is TRBV12-3 or TRBV12-4 and J usage is TRBJ1-4; D is unclear. This CDR3 spans 12 amino acids.